This is a list of T cell receptor beta chains from one sample in a study of blood T cell repertoires in COVID-19. Sequencing was performed with immunoSEQ multiplex PCR; in TCRdb, only in-frame clones are kept and a portion is missing. The sample holds 300,000 to 400,000 clones, roughly 90% seen once. Sequenced: peripheral blood. The receptors originated from a man aged 25 to 40 with COVID-19, enrolled during active disease. Each CDR3 is given without its conserved first and last residue. The order of the fields is V gene, CDR3 protein.

TRBV11-2,ASSLGGEQGKQF
TRBV7-2,ASSSPPRDEQY
TRBV11-2,ASSSRDSTNTGELF
TRBV4-1,ASSQATSRRYNEQF
TRBV7-9,ASSSTGLGF
TRBV18,ASSPLESSSGNTIY
TRBV4-1,ASSPRYGELF
TRBV10-2,ASSVAGDTDTQY
TRBV7-9,ASSLASSGYENEQF
TRBV6-5,ASSYSRGPDYEQY
TRBV28,ASSLSLSGTGGDTQY
TRBV5-1,ASSLGTGVRQETQY
TRBV7-6,ASSSVTSPTGELF
TRBV30,AWSVLSGTGEETQY
TRBV5-4,ASSPRDRGNTGELF